The 22 T cell receptor beta chains presented below share a single source sample, sequenced in a study of blood T cell repertoires in COVID-19. Method: immunoSEQ multiplex PCR; TCRdb's copy keeps in-frame clones and lacks some. Here the sample spans about 190,000 clones, around 84% being singletons. The sequenced sample consisted of PBMCs or T cells enriched from blood (not recorded which). These receptor sequences come from a woman aged 30 to 39 who had recovered from COVID-19.

This clone was seen a single time. The chain uses TRBV18 and TRBJ1-2; D call uncertain. The CDR3 spans 14 residues. Trimming removed 6 bases from V and 0 bases from J, with 11 bases in between. Germline V gene data show CDR1 as KGHSH and CDR2 as LQKENI. As DNA, the CDR3 is TGTGCCAGCTCCCCAGGACTCGCTAACTATGGCTACACCTTC. Its protein is CASSPGLANYGYTF.

V is TRBV11-2 and J is TRBJ1-1; D perhaps matches TRBD1 (5 bases). Germline CDR1 SGHAT, CDR2 FQNNGV. The CDR3 is 15 residues long. Deletions cut 5 bases from V and 7 bases from J, with 20 bases between. The DNA of the CDR3 is TGTGCCAGCAGCGCCCTAGGAGGGGCGATGGGTGAAGCTTTCTTT. It is translated as CASSALGGAMGEAFF.

The count of this clone is one. The chain links TRBV2 to TRBJ1-5, with D hard to call. Germline values: CDR1 SNHLY, CDR2 FYNNEI. The V and J ends lost 4 bases and 7 bases respectively, with 5 bases between them. CDR3 length: 11 residues. CDR3 region: CASSGGQPQHF. The CDR3 DNA sequence: TGTGCCAGCAGTGGCGGACAGCCCCAGCATTTT.

This clone occurred once. This CDR3 reads CASSTGGAWTEAFF. Written as DNA, the CDR3 is TGTGCCAGCAGCACAGGGGGCGCTTGGACTGAAGCTTTCTTT. The chain is built from TRBV27 and TRBJ1-1, with 9 bases matching TRBD1. The CDR3 is 14 residues long. CDR1 and CDR2 (germline): MNHEY, SMNVEV (reference sequence). V gave up 6 bases and J gave up 5 bases; unmatched junction bases: 7.

The genes are TRBV6-6 and TRBJ2-3, with D maybe TRBD1 (5 bases). CDR3 size: 13 residues. Germline V gene data show CDR1 as MNHNY and CDR2 as SVGAGI (reference sequence). V dropped 2 bases and J dropped 4 bases, with 7 bases sitting between them. CDR3 in amino acids: CASSYAGPDTQYF. CDR3 DNA sequence: TGTGCCAGCAGTTACGCAGGGCCAGATACGCAGTATTTT.

The rearrangement uses TRBV18 and TRBJ1-2, with D maybe TRBD1 (5 bases). V lost 6 bases to trimming and J lost 7 bases, with 18 bases between them. Germline CDR1 reads KGHSH; CDR2 reads LQKENI. The CDR3 is 14 residues long. CDR3 residues: CASSPAGGESGYTF. CDR3 sequence (DNA): TGTGCCAGCTCCCCCGCGGGAGGGGAATCTGGCTACACCTTC. Filled out from reference TRBV18 and TRBJ1-2, the complete variable domain reads NAGVMQNPRHLVRRRGQEARLRCSPMKGHSHVYWYRQLPEEGLKFMVYLQKENIIDESGMPKERFSAEFPKEGPSILRIQQVVRGDSAAYFCASSPAGGESGYTFGSGTRLTVV.

The chain links TRBV4-2 to TRBJ1-2, with a tentative D call TRBD1 (6 bases). The CDR3 sequence is 17 residues long. The ends were cut back, 4 bases at V and 2 bases at J, with 20 bases in the middle. In germline, CDR1 is LGHNA, CDR2 YNFKEQ. The CDR3: CASSPRGGAGKNYGYTF. The CDR3 coding sequence is TGTGCCAGCAGCCCTCGGGGGGGCGCAGGAAAAAACTATGGCTACACCTTC.

The gene calls are TRBV5-4 and TRBJ2-7, with D maybe TRBD2 (5 bases). The V gene lost 9 bases and the J gene lost 1 base, with 17 bases spanning the gap. The germline V gene has CDR1 SGHNT and CDR2 YYREEE (reference sequence). The CDR3 has 14 amino acids. CDR3 bases: TGTGCCACCCGCCGGCGGGCGGAGTCCTACGAGCAGTACTTC. It is translated as CATRRRAESYEQYF. Full variable domain (rest looked up from reference TRBV5-4 and TRBJ2-7): ETGVTQSPTHLIKTRGQQVTLRCSSQSGHNTVSWYQQALGQGPQFIFQYYREEENGRGNFPPRFSGLQFPNYSSELNVNALELDDSALYLCATRRRAESYEQYFGPGTRLTVT.

The rearrangement links TRBV9 to TRBJ2-1; 7 nucleotides agree with TRBD1. The CDR3 consists of 14 residues. V trimming: 4 bases; J trimming: 6 bases; junction bases outside the gene matches: 7. CDR1 and CDR2 (germline): SGDLS, YYNGEE. The CDR3 nucleotides are TGTGCCAGCAGCCCCCACAGGGGCGGCAATGAGCAGTTCTTC. Amino acid sequence: CASSPHRGGNEQFF.

The chain combines TRBV5-1 with TRBJ1-1; TRBD1 is a possible D gene (5 bases). V gave up 0 bases and J gave up 7 bases, with 10 bases separating them. The CDR3 sequence is 13 residues long. The germline gives CDR1 SGHRS, CDR2 YFSETQ. The CDR3 sequence is CASSLEGRGEAFF. The CDR3 DNA sequence: TGCGCCAGCAGCTTGGAAGGTAGGGGTGAAGCTTTCTTT.

This clone was detected once. The rearrangement links TRBV7-9 to TRBJ1-2; D remains unclear. The CDR3 is made up of 13 amino acids. Germline CDR1 is SEHNR and CDR2 is FQNEAQ (reference sequence). Trimming removed 2 bases from V and 3 bases from J, with 7 bases in between. Written as DNA, the CDR3 is TGTGCCAGCAGCTTAACCGGGGACTATGGCTACACCTTC. As protein: CASSLTGDYGYTF.

The V call is TRBV7-2, the J call TRBJ2-3; no definite D call. Germline CDR1 is SGHTA and CDR2 is FQGNSA. The germline V and J ends were trimmed by 2 bases and 5 bases, with 11 bases remaining between them. The CDR3 sequence is 14 residues long. CDR3 in amino acids: CASSLLFALDTQYF. In DNA, the CDR3 is TGTGCCAGCAGCTTATTATTTGCGCTAGATACGCAGTATTTT.

This sequence joins TRBV2 and TRBJ1-2; D remains ambiguous. With 6 bases removed from V and 3 bases from J, the gap between germline ends came to 11 bases. The germline V gene has CDR1 SNHLY and CDR2 FYNNEI. This CDR3 region has 13 residues. DNA for the CDR3: TGTGCCAGCAGAGGCGGAAGTTACTATGGCTACACCTTC. Translated: CASRGGSYYGYTF. The full variable domain, its missing parts supplied by reference TRBV2 and TRBJ1-2, is EPEVTQTPSHQVTQMGQEVILRCVPISNHLYFYWYRQILGQKVEFLVSFYNNEISEKSEIFDDQFSVERPDGSNFTLKIRSTKLEDSAMYFCASRGGSYYGYTFGSGTRLTVV.

The chain carries TRBV25-1 and TRBJ1-6; 8 bases are shared with TRBD1. The V and J ends lost 4 bases and 9 bases, in that order; junction bases with no gene match: 11. CDR3 size: 16 residues. Germline CDR1 is MGHDK and CDR2 is SYGVNS. The DNA of the CDR3 is TGTGCCAGCAGTGCCCCTGGACAGGGTACGGGTTCACCCCTCCACTTT. Protein: CASSAPGQGTGSPLHF.

The CDR3 region has the DNA TGTGCCAGCAGTGCCCCCGGACTAGCCGAGCAGTTCTTC. Its protein product is CASSAPGLAEQFF. This chain uses TRBV28 with TRBJ2-1; 8 nucleotides agree with TRBD2. Losses at the gene ends were 5 bases for V and 10 bases for J; bases not matched to a gene: 7. The CDR3 extends over 13 amino acids. In germline, CDR1 is MDHEN, CDR2 SYDVKM.

This clone was observed once. The chain joins TRBV11-3 to TRBJ2-1; the match to TRBD2 covers 16 bases. Germline lookup yields CDR1 SGHNT and CDR2 YENEEA. This CDR3 has 17 residues. With 1 base clipped from V and 10 bases from J, the junction kept 7 bases outside the gene matches. CDR3 bases: TGTGCCAGCAGCTTAGGTGGGACTAGCGGGAGGGCCTGGGAGCAGTTCTTC. It specifies CASSLGGTSGRAWEQFF.

The genes are TRBV5-1 and TRBJ1-2; 7 nucleotides agree with TRBD1. This CDR3 has 15 residues. The J segment lost 3 bases and the V segment lost 2 bases, leaving 7 bases of the junction unmatched. The germline V gene has CDR1 SGHRS and CDR2 YFSETQ. CDR3 nucleotides: TGCGCCAGCAGCTTAGGAGGGGGCGCGGACTATGGCTACACCTTC. As protein: CASSLGGGADYGYTF.

There are a few counts of this clone. V and J are TRBV7-8 and TRBJ1-2; D not resolved. V lost 1 base, J lost 0 bases, and 15 bases lay in between. Germline V lookup: CDR1 SGHVS, CDR2 FQNEAQ. The CDR3 is made up of 17 amino acids. The CDR3 sequence: CASSLVVLATTNYGYTF. Here the CDR3 DNA reads TGTGCCAGCAGCTTAGTGGTTTTGGCCACGACTAACTATGGCTACACCTTC.

The V call is TRBV10-3, the J call TRBJ2-3; 13 bases fit TRBD2. From germline, CDR1 is ENHRY and CDR2 SYGVKD. V lost 5 bases to trimming and J lost 3 bases; unmatched junction nucleotides: 8. The CDR3 totals 17 residues. The CDR3 region is CAISPGLAGVSTDTQYF. The CDR3 DNA reads TGTGCCATCAGTCCTGGACTAGCGGGAGTATCGACAGATACGCAGTATTTT.

The chain has TRBV5-1 and TRBJ1-1; perhaps TRBD1 as D (5 bases). The CDR3 consists of 14 residues. Germline V lookup: CDR1 SGHRS, CDR2 YFSETQ. V lost 4 bases and J lost 3, with 13 bases in between. CDR3 protein: CASSLAGDYTEAFF. For the CDR3, the DNA is TGCGCCAGCAGCCTCGCGGGGGACTACACTGAAGCTTTCTTT. Looking up the rest from reference TRBV5-1 and TRBJ1-1 gives the full variable domain: KAGVTQTPRYLIKTRGQQVTLSCSPISGHRSVSWYQQTPGQGLQFLFEYFSETQRNKGNFPGRFSGRQFSNSRSEMNVSTLELGDSALYLCASSLAGDYTEAFFGQGTRLTVV.

The V call is TRBV21-1, the J call TRBJ1-5; TRBD1, the table's D call, was not compared with the DNA. TRBV21-1 has pseudogene status. The CDR3 length is 17 residues. CDR3 region: CASSKDAGQGSNQPQHF. The CDR3 DNA sequence: TGTGCCAGCAGCAAAGATGCGGGACAGGGGAGCAATCAGCCCCAGCATTTT.

The rearrangement joins TRBV7-9 to TRBJ1-1; the D gene is possibly TRBD1 (5 bases). V gave up 3 bases and J gave up 0 bases, with 8 bases separating them. Per the germline V gene, CDR1 is SEHNR and CDR2 is FQNEAQ (reference sequence). The CDR3 consists of 14 residues. The CDR3 sequence: CASSFQTVNTEAFF. CDR3 nucleotides: TGTGCCAGCAGCTTCCAGACAGTGAACACTGAAGCTTTCTTT.